This is a list of T cell receptor beta chains from one sample in a study of cytomegalovirus exposure and HLA in healthy donors. Sequencing was performed with immunoSEQ multiplex PCR; in TCRdb, only in-frame clones are kept and a portion is missing. The table lists some 140,000 clones, about 80% of them singletons. The source material was PBMCs. The receptors were sampled from a male donor in good health and CMV-seropositive. The CDR3 runs from the conserved cysteine through the conserved F or W. The order of the fields is CDR3 protein, CDR3 DNA, J gene, clone size, V gene, D gene. D genes are given only for firm matches. Not every row has a clone size; where given, it reads once, few, many or a size class.

CDR3 protein: CASSDPGSVGTGVDEQYF; CDR3 DNA: TGTGCCAGCAGTGATCCGGGTAGCGTTGGGACAGGGGTCGACGAGCAGTACTTC; J gene: TRBJ2-7; clone size: few; V gene: TRBV25-1; D gene: TRBD1
CDR3 protein: CASSFSGGTSYEQYF; CDR3 DNA: TGTGCCAGCAGCTTTAGCGGGGGGACCTCCTACGAGCAGTACTTC; J gene: TRBJ2-7; clone size: -; V gene: TRBV11-2; D gene: TRBD2
CDR3 protein: CASSLVWPNTEAFF; CDR3 DNA: TGTGCCAGCTCTCTCGTTTGGCCAAACACTGAAGCTTTCTTT; J gene: TRBJ1-1; clone size: -; V gene: TRBV18; D gene: -
CDR3 protein: CASSLRLAGGGEQFF; CDR3 DNA: TGTGCTAGCAGCCTTCGACTAGCGGGAGGGGGTGAGCAGTTCTTC; J gene: TRBJ2-1; clone size: -; V gene: TRBV7-7; D gene: TRBD2
CDR3 protein: CATVGTSSYEQYF; CDR3 DNA: TGTGCCACGGTAGGGACAAGTTCCTACGAGCAGTACTTC; J gene: TRBJ2-7; clone size: -; V gene: TRBV7-9; D gene: -
CDR3 protein: CASSEYTAGAGYNEQFF; CDR3 DNA: TGTGCCAGCAGTGAATATACGGCGGGAGCGGGCTACAATGAGCAGTTCTTC; J gene: TRBJ2-1; clone size: few; V gene: TRBV25-1; D gene: TRBD2
CDR3 protein: CASSRGGHLFTDTQYF; CDR3 DNA: TGTGCCAGCAGTCGAGGGGGTCACCTATTCACAGATACGCAGTATTTT; J gene: TRBJ2-3; clone size: -; V gene: TRBV7-3; D gene: -
CDR3 protein: CASSLATGGIGELFF; CDR3 DNA: TGCGCCAGCAGCTTGGCCACGGGAGGGATCGGGGAGCTGTTTTTT; J gene: TRBJ2-2; clone size: once; V gene: TRBV5-1; D gene: TRBD2
CDR3 protein: CASSPIIGETQYF; CDR3 DNA: TGCGCCAGCAGCCCCATTATCGGAGAGACCCAGTACTTC; J gene: TRBJ2-5; clone size: -; V gene: TRBV4-1; D gene: -
CDR3 protein: CASSYSRETSADTQYF; CDR3 DNA: TGTGCCAGCAGTTACTCGAGGGAGACTAGCGCAGATACGCAGTATTTT; J gene: TRBJ2-3; clone size: -; V gene: TRBV6-5; D gene: TRBD2
CDR3 protein: CASSLVPGDYGYTF; CDR3 DNA: TGCGCCAGCAGCTTGGTTCCCGGGGACTATGGCTACACCTTC; J gene: TRBJ1-2; clone size: -; V gene: TRBV5-1; D gene: -
CDR3 protein: CASSLGAQEAQYF; CDR3 DNA: TGTGCCAGCAGTTTGGGAGCCCAAGAGGCCCAGTACTTC; J gene: TRBJ2-5; clone size: -; V gene: TRBV27; D gene: -
CDR3 protein: CSPRTGETQYF; CDR3 DNA: TGCAGCCCCCGGACAGGGGAGACCCAGTACTTC; J gene: TRBJ2-5; clone size: -; V gene: TRBV29-1; D gene: TRBD1
CDR3 protein: CASSLAGDNYGYTF; CDR3 DNA: TGCGCCAGCAGCTTGGCAGGTGACAACTATGGCTACACCTTC; J gene: TRBJ1-2; clone size: -; V gene: TRBV5-1; D gene: -
CDR3 protein: CASSLAPAGPDTQYF; CDR3 DNA: TGCGCCAGCAGCTTGGCGCCCGCGGGGCCAGATACGCAGTATTTT; J gene: TRBJ2-3; clone size: -; V gene: TRBV5-1; D gene: -
CDR3 protein: CASSLLAGLSYEQYF; CDR3 DNA: TGTGCCAGCAGCCTATTAGCGGGGCTCTCCTACGAGCAGTACTTC; J gene: TRBJ2-7; clone size: -; V gene: TRBV11-2; D gene: TRBD2
CDR3 protein: CASSQTGGLTEAFF; CDR3 DNA: TGTGCCAGCAGCCAGACAGGGGGCCTCACTGAAGCTTTCTTT; J gene: TRBJ1-1; clone size: -; V gene: TRBV14; D gene: TRBD1
CDR3 protein: CASTLGLAGGQETQYF; CDR3 DNA: TGTGCCAGCACCCTAGGACTAGCGGGAGGACAAGAGACCCAGTACTTC; J gene: TRBJ2-5; clone size: -; V gene: TRBV2; D gene: TRBD2
CDR3 protein: CASSFLETGPGDSPLHF; CDR3 DNA: TGTGCCAGCAGTTTCCTAGAGACGGGCCCGGGGGATTCACCCCTCCACTTT; J gene: TRBJ1-6; clone size: -; V gene: TRBV27; D gene: -
CDR3 protein: CASSPDRVGETQYF; CDR3 DNA: TGTGCCAGCAGCCCCGATCGGGTTGGGGAGACCCAGTACTTC; J gene: TRBJ2-5; clone size: -; V gene: TRBV11-2; D gene: -
CDR3 protein: CAWTGTGFTEAFF; CDR3 DNA: TGTGCCTGGACTGGGACAGGGTTCACTGAAGCTTTCTTT; J gene: TRBJ1-1; clone size: -; V gene: TRBV30; D gene: TRBD1
CDR3 protein: CASSAPTGVERIF; CDR3 DNA: TGTGCCAGTAGTGCGCCGACAGGAGTCGAGAGAATCTTT; J gene: TRBJ1-1; clone size: -; V gene: TRBV19; D gene: -
CDR3 protein: CASSYGNRRSNYGYTF; CDR3 DNA: TGTGCCAGCAGTTACGGAAATCGACGGAGTAACTATGGCTACACCTTC; J gene: TRBJ1-2; clone size: -; V gene: TRBV6-5; D gene: -
CDR3 protein: CASSFSSGRSYEQYF; CDR3 DNA: TGTGCCAGCAGCTTTAGCAGCGGGAGGTCCTACGAGCAGTACTTC; J gene: TRBJ2-7; clone size: -; V gene: TRBV7-8; D gene: TRBD2
CDR3 protein: CASSYSPSGGYNEQFF; CDR3 DNA: TGTGCCAGCAGTTACTCGCCTAGCGGGGGGTACAATGAGCAGTTCTTC; J gene: TRBJ2-1; clone size: -; V gene: TRBV6-5; D gene: TRBD2
CDR3 protein: CASSLQGNAFF; CDR3 DNA: TGTGCCAGCAGCTTACAGGGGAACGCTTTCTTT; J gene: TRBJ1-1; clone size: -; V gene: TRBV7-9; D gene: -
CDR3 protein: CASSLVRDSEAFF; CDR3 DNA: TGTGCCAGCAGTTTAGTCCGGGACAGTGAAGCTTTCTTT; J gene: TRBJ1-1; clone size: once; V gene: TRBV27; D gene: TRBD1
CDR3 protein: CASSQGSGKSSYNEQFF; CDR3 DNA: TGCGCCAGCAGCCAAGGCTCGGGAAAAAGCTCCTACAATGAGCAGTTCTTC; J gene: TRBJ2-1; clone size: -; V gene: TRBV4-3; D gene: -
CDR3 protein: CASSLRGLGEKLFF; CDR3 DNA: TGTGCCAGCAGCTTGAGGGGGCTTGGTGAAAAACTGTTTTTT; J gene: TRBJ1-4; clone size: few; V gene: TRBV5-6; D gene: TRBD1
CDR3 protein: CASSQGQGPEAFF; CDR3 DNA: TGCGCCAGCAGCCAAGGACAGGGGCCTGAAGCTTTCTTT; J gene: TRBJ1-1; clone size: once; V gene: TRBV5-1; D gene: TRBD1
CDR3 protein: CASSFRDSLSSGNTIYF; CDR3 DNA: TGTGCCAGCAGCTTTCGGGACAGCCTTTCCTCTGGAAACACCATATATTTT; J gene: TRBJ1-3; clone size: -; V gene: TRBV7-8; D gene: TRBD1
CDR3 protein: CASSEQGRGYTF; CDR3 DNA: TGTGCCAGCAGCGAACAGGGTAGGGGCTACACCTTC; J gene: TRBJ1-2; clone size: -; V gene: TRBV9; D gene: -
CDR3 protein: CASSLFGTGADEQYF; CDR3 DNA: TGCGCCAGCAGCTTGTTCGGGACAGGGGCAGACGAGCAGTACTTC; J gene: TRBJ2-7; clone size: -; V gene: TRBV5-1; D gene: TRBD1
CDR3 protein: CATLSTLTGNYGYTF; CDR3 DNA: TGTGCCACGCTATCCACCCTAACAGGGAACTATGGCTACACCTTC; J gene: TRBJ1-2; clone size: -; V gene: TRBV6-5; D gene: -
CDR3 protein: CASSSLSEDEQYF; CDR3 DNA: TGTGCCAGCAGCTCACTCTCGGAGGACGAGCAGTACTTC; J gene: TRBJ2-7; clone size: -; V gene: TRBV9; D gene: -
CDR3 protein: CASSLARDRREYGYTF; CDR3 DNA: TGTGCCAGCAGCTTAGCCCGGGACAGGAGGGAATATGGCTACACCTTC; J gene: TRBJ1-2; clone size: -; V gene: TRBV13; D gene: TRBD1
CDR3 protein: CASGPPAYNEQFF; CDR3 DNA: TGTGCCAGCGGGCCGCCTGCCTACAATGAGCAGTTCTTC; J gene: TRBJ2-1; clone size: once; V gene: TRBV9; D gene: -
CDR3 protein: CASSSDSENIQYF; CDR3 DNA: TGTGCCAGTAGTTCGGACAGCGAAAACATTCAGTACTTC; J gene: TRBJ2-4; clone size: once; V gene: TRBV19; D gene: -
CDR3 protein: CASSPTGDSGANVLTF; CDR3 DNA: TGCGCCAGCAGTCCGACAGGGGACTCTGGGGCCAACGTCCTGACTTTC; J gene: TRBJ2-6; clone size: -; V gene: TRBV5-1; D gene: TRBD1
CDR3 protein: CASSIMWGPSSGNTIYF; CDR3 DNA: TGTGCCAGTAGTATCATGTGGGGGCCAAGCTCTGGAAACACCATATATTTT; J gene: TRBJ1-3; clone size: -; V gene: TRBV19; D gene: -
CDR3 protein: CASSQGQGSSGANVLTF; CDR3 DNA: TGTGCCAGCTCCCAGGGACAGGGAAGCTCTGGGGCCAACGTCCTGACTTTC; J gene: TRBJ2-6; clone size: -; V gene: TRBV18; D gene: TRBD1
CDR3 protein: CASSVRGLNTGELFF; CDR3 DNA: TGTGCCAGCAGCGTAAGGGGACTGAACACCGGGGAGCTGTTTTTT; J gene: TRBJ2-2; clone size: -; V gene: TRBV9; D gene: -
CDR3 protein: CASISQGLVFRPQHF; CDR3 DNA: TGTGCCAGCATATCCCAGGGTTTGGTTTTTCGGCCCCAGCATTTT; J gene: TRBJ1-5; clone size: -; V gene: TRBV28; D gene: -
CDR3 protein: CASSFFTSPPPYEQYF; CDR3 DNA: TGTGCCAGCAGTTTCTTCACTAGTCCTCCCCCCTACGAGCAGTACTTC; J gene: TRBJ2-7; clone size: -; V gene: TRBV27; D gene: -
CDR3 protein: CASSANPVLAGVEQFF; CDR3 DNA: TGTGCCAGCAGCGCAAACCCCGTCCTAGCGGGAGTTGAGCAGTTCTTC; J gene: TRBJ2-1; clone size: -; V gene: TRBV7-3; D gene: TRBD2
CDR3 protein: CASSQDWREIDYEQYF; CDR3 DNA: TGCGCCAGCAGCCAAGACTGGCGGGAGATTGACTACGAGCAGTACTTC; J gene: TRBJ2-7; clone size: -; V gene: TRBV4-1; D gene: TRBD2
CDR3 protein: CASSLVPGDEKLFF; CDR3 DNA: TGTGCCAGCAGCTTGGTTCCGGGGGATGAAAAACTGTTTTTT; J gene: TRBJ1-4; clone size: -; V gene: TRBV5-4; D gene: -
CDR3 protein: CASSPVTSATSTDTQYF; CDR3 DNA: TGTGCCAGCTCACCGGTGACTAGCGCGACTAGCACAGATACGCAGTATTTT; J gene: TRBJ2-3; clone size: -; V gene: TRBV18; D gene: TRBD2
CDR3 protein: CASSTDSYSGNTIYF; CDR3 DNA: TGTGCCAGCAGCACGGACAGCTACTCTGGAAACACCATATATTTT; J gene: TRBJ1-3; clone size: -; V gene: TRBV5-4; D gene: -
CDR3 protein: CASSDSGGGGTDTQYF; CDR3 DNA: TGTGCCAGCAGTGACTCGGGCGGGGGTGGCACAGATACGCAGTATTTT; J gene: TRBJ2-3; clone size: -; V gene: TRBV6-4; D gene: TRBD2
CDR3 protein: CASSDWTPYYEQYF; CDR3 DNA: TGTGCCAGCAGTGACTGGACACCCTACTACGAGCAGTACTTC; J gene: TRBJ2-7; clone size: -; V gene: TRBV6-4; D gene: -
CDR3 protein: CASSLGVETQYF; CDR3 DNA: TGTGCCAGCAGCTTAGGCGTAGAGACCCAGTACTTC; J gene: TRBJ2-5; clone size: few; V gene: TRBV11-2; D gene: -
CDR3 protein: CASSIGLRAHYEQYF; CDR3 DNA: TGTGCCAGTAGTATTGGGCTGAGGGCCCACTACGAGCAGTACTTC; J gene: TRBJ2-7; clone size: once; V gene: TRBV19; D gene: -
CDR3 protein: CASSQRGDQPQHF; CDR3 DNA: TGCGCCAGCAGCCAACGGGGGGACCAGCCCCAGCATTTT; J gene: TRBJ1-5; clone size: -; V gene: TRBV4-1; D gene: -
CDR3 protein: CASSELQAQSSYEQYF; CDR3 DNA: TGTGCCAGCAGTGAATTACAGGCCCAGAGCTCCTACGAGCAGTACTTC; J gene: TRBJ2-7; clone size: -; V gene: TRBV25-1; D gene: -
CDR3 protein: CASSLSGDYGYTF; CDR3 DNA: TGTGCCAGCAGCCTATCTGGAGATTATGGCTACACCTTC; J gene: TRBJ1-2; clone size: -; V gene: TRBV4-2; D gene: -
CDR3 protein: CASSLRQAGNTIYF; CDR3 DNA: TGTGCCAGCAGTTTACGACAGGCTGGAAACACCATATATTTT; J gene: TRBJ1-3; clone size: -; V gene: TRBV28; D gene: -
CDR3 protein: CAQSGRQGADEQFF; CDR3 DNA: TGTGCCCAGAGTGGGAGACAGGGGGCGGATGAGCAGTTCTTC; J gene: TRBJ2-1; clone size: -; V gene: TRBV2; D gene: TRBD1
CDR3 protein: CASSMDNSGANVLTF; CDR3 DNA: TGTGCCAGTAGTATGGACAACTCTGGGGCCAACGTCCTGACTTTC; J gene: TRBJ2-6; clone size: -; V gene: TRBV19; D gene: -
CDR3 protein: CASSVRLAGDYNEQFF; CDR3 DNA: TGTGCCAGCAGCGTTAGACTAGCGGGGGACTACAATGAGCAGTTCTTC; J gene: TRBJ2-1; clone size: once; V gene: TRBV9; D gene: TRBD2